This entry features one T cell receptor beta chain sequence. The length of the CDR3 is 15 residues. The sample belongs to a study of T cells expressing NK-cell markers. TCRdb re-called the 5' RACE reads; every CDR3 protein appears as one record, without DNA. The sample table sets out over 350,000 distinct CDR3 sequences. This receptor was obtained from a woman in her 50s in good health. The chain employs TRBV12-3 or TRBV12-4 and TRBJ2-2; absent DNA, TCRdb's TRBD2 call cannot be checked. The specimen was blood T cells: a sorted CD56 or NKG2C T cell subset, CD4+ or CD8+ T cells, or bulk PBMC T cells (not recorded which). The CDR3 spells CASRGLALNTGELFF.